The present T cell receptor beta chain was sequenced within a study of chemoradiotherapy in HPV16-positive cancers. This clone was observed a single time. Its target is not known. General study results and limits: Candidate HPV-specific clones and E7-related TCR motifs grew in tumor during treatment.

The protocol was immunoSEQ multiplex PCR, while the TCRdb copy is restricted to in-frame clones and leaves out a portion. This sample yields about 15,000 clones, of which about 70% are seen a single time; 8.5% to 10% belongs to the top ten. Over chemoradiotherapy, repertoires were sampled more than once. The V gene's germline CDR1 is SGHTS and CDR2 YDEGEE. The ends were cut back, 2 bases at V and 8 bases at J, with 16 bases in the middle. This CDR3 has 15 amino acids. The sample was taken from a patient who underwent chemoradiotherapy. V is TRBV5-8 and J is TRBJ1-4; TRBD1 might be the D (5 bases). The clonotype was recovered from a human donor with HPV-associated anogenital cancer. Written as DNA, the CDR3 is TGTGCCAGCAGCTTTTTGGGCGGGGCGAAGGAAAAACTGTTTTTT. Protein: CASSFLGGAKEKLFF. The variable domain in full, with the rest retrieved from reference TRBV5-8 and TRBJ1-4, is EAGVTQSPTHLIKTRGQQATLRCSPISGHTSVYWYQQALGLGLQFLLWYDEGEERNRGNFPPRFSGRQFPNYSSELNVNALELEDSALYLCASSFLGGAKEKLFFGSGTQLSVL.